Below, 27 T cell receptor beta chains from the same sample are listed, as sequenced in a study of identifying expanded T cells in peripheral blood. Method: immunoSEQ multiplex PCR; TCRdb's copy keeps in-frame clones and lacks some. The sample comprises under 150,000 clones, 75% to 90% of which are singletons, and 8% to 9% rests with the top ten. Sequencing was performed on blood. Receptor source: a person aged 18 to 75 in good health.

This chain connects TRBV5-6 to TRBJ1-1; 8 bases are shared with TRBD1. The germline gives CDR1 SGHDT, CDR2 YYEEEE. Trimming at V came to 1 base and at J to 10 bases, leaving 9 bases not matched to a gene. The CDR3 is made up of 14 amino acids. CDR3 DNA: TGTGCCAGCAGCTTGATCAGGGGGCAAAACGTAGCTTTCTTT. This codes for CASSLIRGQNVAFF.

The rearrangement joins TRBV6-6 to TRBJ1-5, with D maybe TRBD1 (6 bases). The CDR3 is 15 residues long. The V gene lost 0 bases and the J gene lost 6 bases, with 12 bases spanning the gap. Germline assignment: CDR1 MNHNY and CDR2 SVGAGI (reference sequence). The DNA for the CDR3 is TGTGCCAGCAGTTACTCGTCAGGGGAGGGTCAGCCCCAGCATTTT. Translated: CASSYSSGEGQPQHF.

CDR3 nucleotides: TGTGCCACAACGGACCTAGGAGAGACCCAGTACTTC. It yields the protein CATTDLGETQYF. The rearrangement uses TRBV6-6 and TRBJ2-5, with D uncertain. This CDR3 is 12 amino acids long. Trimming shortened V by 10 bases and J by 4 bases, and 13 bases separated the two germline ends. The germline V gene encodes CDR1 MNHNY and CDR2 SVGAGI (reference sequence).

This clone occurred a few times. The chain carries TRBV2 and TRBJ1-2; TRBD1 aligns across 7 bases. Germline V CDR1 and CDR2: SNHLY, FYNNEI. The CDR3 totals 12 residues. The trim removed 9 bases at V and 7 bases at J, leaving 8 bases unmatched. CDR3 coding DNA: TGTGCCAGTTCAGGGGGTGTGTCTGGCTACACCTTC. Translated, it gives CASSGGVSGYTF.

The rearrangement links TRBV7-2 to TRBJ2-1; D is perhaps TRBD2 (6 bases). Germline-derived CDR1 and CDR2 are SGHTA and FQGNSA. The CDR3 consists of 15 residues. Trimming stripped 2 bases from V and 2 bases from J, with 10 bases between. This CDR3 is CASSLRRGTYNEQFF. The CDR3 nucleotides are TGTGCCAGCAGCTTACGGAGGGGCACCTACAATGAGCAGTTCTTC. The full variable domain, in which reference TRBV7-2 and TRBJ2-1 provide the parts outside the CDR3, is GAGVSQSPSNKVTEKGKDVELRCDPISGHTALYWYRQSLGQGLEFLIYFQGNSAPDKSGLPSDRFSAERTGGSVSTLTIQRTQQEDSAVYLCASSLRRGTYNEQFFGPGTRLTVL.

The rearrangement joins TRBV27 to TRBJ2-7; D not resolved. V lost 6 bases to trimming and J lost 1 base, with 22 bases between them. Germline-derived CDR1 and CDR2 are MNHEY and SMNVEV (reference sequence). The CDR3 sequence is 17 residues long. The CDR3 nucleotides read TGTGCCAGCAGGTCTATTTGGTCCGGCGGTTTATCCTACGAGCAGTACTTC. Its protein is CASRSIWSGGLSYEQYF.

This chain joins TRBV4-3 and TRBJ2-3, with a tentative D call TRBD1 (6 bases). Germline V gene data show CDR1 as LGHNA and CDR2 as YSLEER. Trimming pared 3 bases from V and 2 bases from J, leaving 15 bases between. The CDR3 extends over 16 amino acids. The CDR3 reads CASSQDRGYYTDTQYF. The DNA of the CDR3 is TGCGCCAGCAGCCAGGACAGAGGATATTACACAGATACGCAGTATTTT.

This clone was seen a single time. The chain employs TRBV4-3 and TRBJ2-6; 8 nucleotides match TRBD2. Looked up from germline, CDR1 is LGHNA and CDR2 is YSLEER. CDR3 length: 19 residues. V lost 3 bases, J lost 0 bases, and 10 bases stayed unmatched. Here the CDR3 reads CASSHWSGGQSSGANVLTF. CDR3 sequence (DNA): TGCGCCAGCAGCCATTGGAGCGGGGGCCAGAGCTCTGGGGCCAACGTCCTGACTTTC.

The rearrangement uses TRBV7-2 and TRBJ2-7, with D maybe TRBD1 (6 bases). V was shortened by 5 bases and J by 5 bases, with 13 bases between the two germline ends. CDR3 size: 13 residues. Per germline, CDR1 SGHTA and CDR2 FQGNSA. The CDR3 is CASSHFRDNEQYF. Written as DNA, the CDR3 is TGTGCCAGCAGCCATTTCCGGGACAACGAGCAGTACTTC.

The chain combines TRBV10-3 with TRBJ2-2; TRBD1 matches 9 bases. CDR3 length: 16 residues. The V segment lost 2 bases and the J segment 4 bases; nucleotides outside the gene matches: 5. Germline assignment: CDR1 ENHRY and CDR2 SYGVKD. DNA for the CDR3: TGTGCCATCAGTGAGAGGGACAGGGAACGCACCGGGGAGCTGTTTTTT. The encoded protein is CAISERDRERTGELFF.

This chain links TRBV5-1 with TRBJ2-1; 8 nucleotides align to TRBD1. Trimming at V came to 4 bases and at J to 2 bases, leaving 8 bases not matched to a gene. The CDR3 spans 16 residues. Germline loops: CDR1 SGHRS, CDR2 YFSETQ. CDR3 sequence: CASSPQGQETYNEQFF. The DNA of the CDR3 is TGCGCCAGCAGCCCTCAGGGACAGGAGACCTACAATGAGCAGTTCTTC.

This rearrangement joins TRBV7-9 to TRBJ2-7; D unresolved. Germline V gives CDR1 SEHNR, CDR2 FQNEAQ (reference sequence). The CDR3 extends over 14 amino acids. The V end was cut by 4 bases, the J end by 6 bases, with 16 bases between. CDR3 DNA sequence: TGTGCCAGCAGCTCCCTTATGTTCTGGGGCGAGCAGTACTTC. Amino acids: CASSSLMFWGEQYF. Based on the CDR3 plus reference TRBV7-9 and TRBJ2-7, the full variable domain is DTGVSQNPRHKITKRGQNVTFRCDPISEHNRLYWYRQTLGQGPEFLTYFQNEAQLEKSRLLSDRFSAERPKGSFSTLEIQRTEQGDSAMYLCASSSLMFWGEQYFGPGTRLTVT.

CDR3 bases: TGTGCCAGCAGTTATGCGTTCCAGGGGGCTACTGAAGCTTTCTTT. It translates to CASSYAFQGATEAFF. This chain connects TRBV6-5 to TRBJ1-1; 8 positions agree with TRBD1. Looked up from germline, CDR1 is MNHEY and CDR2 is SVGAGI. The trim removed 3 bases at V and 5 bases at J, leaving 8 bases unmatched. CDR3 length: 15 residues.

The chain uses TRBV5-1 and TRBJ2-1, with D possibly matching TRBD2 (5 bases). This CDR3 is built from 15 residues. V was trimmed by 4 bases and J by 7 bases, leaving 18 bases between them. Germline values: CDR1 SGHRS, CDR2 YFSETQ. CDR3 in DNA: TGCGCCAGCAGCCCCAGGACTGGGCGGAGGAATGAGCAGTTCTTC. It encodes CASSPRTGRRNEQFF.

The sample holds one count of this clone. The chain is built from TRBV2 and TRBJ2-3; 7 nucleotides agree with TRBD1. The CDR3 extends over 12 amino acids. V trimming: 6 bases; J trimming: 6 bases; junction bases outside the gene matches: 3. Germline V CDR1 and CDR2: SNHLY, FYNNEI. CDR3 sequence reads: CASREQGDTQYF. The CDR3 DNA sequence: TGTGCCAGCAGGGAACAGGGGGATACGCAGTATTTT.

The rearrangement joins TRBV27 to TRBJ2-5, with 10 bases aligning to TRBD1. The CDR3 consists of 14 residues. J was trimmed by 4 bases and V by 5 bases; bases with no gene match: 4. CDR1 and CDR2 (germline): MNHEY, SMNVEV (reference sequence). The CDR3 loop reads CASSLDRGTETQYF. The CDR3, as DNA: TGTGCCAGCAGTCTGGACAGGGGGACAGAGACCCAGTACTTC.

The CDR3 loop reads CASSLVPGPGELFF. The CDR3 DNA is TGCGCCAGCAGCTTGGTTCCAGGGCCCGGGGAGCTGTTTTTT. The chain combines TRBV5-1 with TRBJ2-2, with a tentative D call TRBD1 (5 bases). Deletions cut 0 bases from V and 6 bases from J, with 9 bases between. The CDR3 is 14 amino acids. Germline V gives CDR1 SGHRS, CDR2 YFSETQ.

This chain joins TRBV6-6 and TRBJ2-2, with D hard to call. The CDR3 loop spans 13 amino acids. Trimming took off 2 bases at V and 10 bases at J, with 11 bases between the two ends. The germline V gene encodes CDR1 MNHNY and CDR2 SVGAGI (reference sequence). In DNA form, the CDR3 reads TGTGCCAGCAGTTACGGTGGGCTCCCGGAGCTGTTTTTT. Residues: CASSYGGLPELFF.

This clone was recorded a few times. The chain couples TRBV20-1 to TRBJ1-2, with a tentative D call TRBD1 (5 bases). This CDR3 is built from 11 residues. V gave up 6 bases and J gave up 4 bases, with 9 bases separating them. The germline gives CDR1 DFQATT, CDR2 SNEGSKA (reference sequence). The CDR3 sequence is CSATDSYGYTF. The CDR3 nucleotides are TGCAGTGCGACAGACAGCTATGGCTACACCTTC.

This clone was detected only once. The chain joins TRBV4-1 to TRBJ2-1; D call uncertain. CDR3 size: 14 residues. Trimming took off 0 bases at V and 4 bases at J, with 7 bases between the two ends. In germline, CDR1 is MGHRA, CDR2 YSYEKL. Here the CDR3 reads CASSQEVPYNEQFF. For the CDR3, the DNA is TGCGCCAGCAGCCAAGAGGTCCCATACAATGAGCAGTTCTTC.

The chain is built from TRBV11-2 and TRBJ2-5; D tentatively fits TRBD1 or TRBD2 (5 bases each). The V end was cut by 7 bases, the J end by 5 bases, with 20 bases between. The CDR3 sequence is 15 residues long. Germline V lookup: CDR1 SGHAT, CDR2 FQNNGV. CDR3 sequence reads: CASTENVGAMETQYF. The CDR3 nucleotides are TGTGCCAGCACCGAAAACGTCGGGGCCATGGAGACCCAGTACTTC. The variable domain in full, completed from reference TRBV11-2 and TRBJ2-5, reads EAGVAQSPRYKIIEKRQSVAFWCNPISGHATLYWYQQILGQGPKLLIQFQNNGVVDDSQLPKDRFSAERLKGVDSTLKIQPAKLEDSAVYLCASTENVGAMETQYFGPGTRLLVL.

V usage is TRBV7-2 and J usage is TRBJ1-5, with D possibly TRBD1 on 5 matching bases. The V end was cut by 1 base, the J end by 5 bases, with 18 bases between. Germline V CDR1 and CDR2: SGHTA, FQGNSA. This CDR3 is built from 17 residues. CDR3 nucleotides: TGTGCCAGCAGCTTAGATGGCAGGGTTAGGCTGGATCAGCCCCAGCATTTT. It specifies CASSLDGRVRLDQPQHF.

This clone has just a few counts. The genes are TRBV5-1 and TRBJ2-2; D is perhaps TRBD1 (5 bases). This CDR3 is built from 15 residues. CDR1 and CDR2 from the germline V gene are SGHRS and YFSETQ. V dropped 4 bases and J dropped 7 bases, with 17 bases sitting between them. CDR3 in amino acids: CASSGVGAVVGELFF. As DNA, the CDR3 is TGCGCCAGCAGCGGAGTAGGGGCGGTGGTCGGGGAGCTGTTTTTT.

The chain recombines TRBV6-6 with TRBJ1-4; 8 positions agree with TRBD1. Germline loops: CDR1 MNHNY, CDR2 SVGAGI (reference sequence). Germline trimming cut 5 bases from V and 8 bases from J; bases unmatched to any gene: 7. The length of the CDR3 is 14 residues. The CDR3: CASSPTGVEEKLFF. The CDR3 region has the DNA TGTGCCAGCAGTCCGACAGGGGTGGAGGAAAAACTGTTTTTT.

The chain combines TRBV19 with TRBJ1-1; 9 bases agree with TRBD1. The CDR3 loop spans 14 amino acids. Germline V gene sequence: CDR1 LNHDA, CDR2 SQIVND (reference sequence). V was clipped by 5 bases and J by 3 bases; unmatched bases: 4. In nucleotides, the CDR3 is TGTGCCAGTAGTTACAGGGGGCAGGACACTGAAGCTTTCTTT. It yields the protein CASSYRGQDTEAFF.

The gene calls are TRBV6-1 and TRBJ1-5; 8 positions match TRBD1. Germline V CDR1 and CDR2: MNHNS, SASEGT. This CDR3 spans 17 amino acids. Unmatched junction bases numbered 6, after V lost 2 bases and J lost 0 bases. In DNA, the CDR3 is TGTGCCAGCAGTGAAAGGGGGGACAGGATTAGCAATCAGCCCCAGCATTTT. Protein sequence: CASSERGDRISNQPQHF.

The CDR3 loop is CASSEVTADTQYF. CDR3 sequence (DNA): TGTGCCAGCAGTGAAGTGACAGCAGATACGCAGTATTTT. This chain joins TRBV2 and TRBJ2-3; weak D call: TRBD1 (5 bases). The CDR3 loop spans 13 amino acids. Trimming stripped 1 base from V and 4 bases from J, with 6 bases between. CDR1 and CDR2 (germline): SNHLY, FYNNEI. Complete variable domain (other parts from reference TRBV2 and TRBJ2-3): EPEVTQTPSHQVTQMGQEVILRCVPISNHLYFYWYRQILGQKVEFLVSFYNNEISEKSEIFDDQFSVERPDGSNFTLKIRSTKLEDSAMYFCASSEVTADTQYFGPGTRLTVL.